This TCR beta chain was identified during a study of response to subunit inactivated influenza vaccine. Findings of the study overall: Each seasonal flu vaccination may recruit only limited new T cells, authors suggested.

This clonotype was seen at least ten times. Its specificity is unknown. TCRdb reprocessed the RT-PCR reads with MiXCR, giving one entry per CDR3 protein. The sample has a few hundred thousand distinct CDR3 sequences, about a fifth seen once. The sequence derives from a man in his fifties or sixties who received an inactivated influenza vaccine. The sample in question was PBMCs from blood, obtained about 20 months after vaccination.

The chain's CDR3 is CATSTTQGWDGNTIYF. Written as DNA, the CDR3 is TGTGCCACCAGCACCACTCAGGGGTGGGATGGAAACACCATATATTTT. The chain carries TRBV15 and TRBJ1-3; D is possibly TRBD1 (6 bases). Between the trimmed V and J ends, which lost 4 bases and 3 bases, there was a span of 16 bases. The CDR3 has 16 residues. CDR1 and CDR2 (germline): LNHNV, YYDKDF (reference sequence).